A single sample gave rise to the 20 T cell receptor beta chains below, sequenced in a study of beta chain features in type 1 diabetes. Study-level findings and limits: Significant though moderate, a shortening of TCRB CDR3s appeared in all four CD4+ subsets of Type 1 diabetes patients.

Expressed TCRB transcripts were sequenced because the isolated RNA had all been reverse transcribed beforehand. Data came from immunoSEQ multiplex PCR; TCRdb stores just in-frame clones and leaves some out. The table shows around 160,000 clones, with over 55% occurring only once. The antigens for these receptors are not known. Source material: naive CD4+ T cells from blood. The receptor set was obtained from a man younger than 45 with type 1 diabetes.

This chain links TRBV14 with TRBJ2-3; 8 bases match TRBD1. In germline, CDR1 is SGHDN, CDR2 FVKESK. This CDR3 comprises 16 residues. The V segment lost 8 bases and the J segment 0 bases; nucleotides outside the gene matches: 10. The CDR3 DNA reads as TGTGCCAGCGGTACGGCAGGGGGCCCTAGCACAGATACGCAGTATTTT. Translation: CASGTAGGPSTDTQYF.

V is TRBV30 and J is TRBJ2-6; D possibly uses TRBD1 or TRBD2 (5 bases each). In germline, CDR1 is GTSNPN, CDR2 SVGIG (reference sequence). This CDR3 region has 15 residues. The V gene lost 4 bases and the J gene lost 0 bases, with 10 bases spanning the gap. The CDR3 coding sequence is TGTGCCTGGACATCAGGGAGCTCTGGGGCCAACGTCCTGACTTTC. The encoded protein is CAWTSGSSGANVLTF.

For the CDR3, the DNA is TGTGCCTGGGACGCAGGGCGCTCCTTGAACACTGAAGCTTTCTTT. This encodes CAWDAGRSLNTEAFF. The chain links TRBV30 to TRBJ1-1; D possibly corresponds to TRBD1 (5 bases). This CDR3 has 15 amino acids. From germline, CDR1 is GTSNPN and CDR2 SVGIG (reference sequence). Trimming took 5 bases from V and 0 from J, leaving 16 bases between them.

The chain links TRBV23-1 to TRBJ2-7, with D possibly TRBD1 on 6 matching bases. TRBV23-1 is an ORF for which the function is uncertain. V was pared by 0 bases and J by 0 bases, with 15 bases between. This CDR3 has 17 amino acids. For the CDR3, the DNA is TGCGCCAGCAGTCAATCTAAAGGACAGAAGAGCTCCTACGAGCAGTACTTC. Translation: CASSQSKGQKSSYEQYF.

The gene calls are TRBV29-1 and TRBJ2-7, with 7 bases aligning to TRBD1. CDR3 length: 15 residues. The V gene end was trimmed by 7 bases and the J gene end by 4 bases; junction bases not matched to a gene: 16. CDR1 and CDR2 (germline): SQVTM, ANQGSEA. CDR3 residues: CSARDRAGDGYEQYF. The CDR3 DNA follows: TGCAGCGCCCGTGACAGGGCCGGCGATGGGTACGAGCAGTACTTC.

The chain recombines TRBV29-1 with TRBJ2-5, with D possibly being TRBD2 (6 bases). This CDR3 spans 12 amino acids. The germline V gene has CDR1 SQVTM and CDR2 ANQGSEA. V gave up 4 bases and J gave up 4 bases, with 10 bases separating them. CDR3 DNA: TGCAGCGTTGGATTGCGGGGAGAGACCCAGTACTTC. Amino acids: CSVGLRGETQYF.

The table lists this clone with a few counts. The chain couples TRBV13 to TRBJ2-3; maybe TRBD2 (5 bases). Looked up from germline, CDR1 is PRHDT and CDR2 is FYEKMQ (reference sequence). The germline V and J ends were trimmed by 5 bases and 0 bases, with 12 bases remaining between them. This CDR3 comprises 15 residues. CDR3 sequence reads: CASSPGLSSTDTQYF. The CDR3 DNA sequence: TGTGCCAGCAGCCCAGGACTCTCTAGCACAGATACGCAGTATTTT.

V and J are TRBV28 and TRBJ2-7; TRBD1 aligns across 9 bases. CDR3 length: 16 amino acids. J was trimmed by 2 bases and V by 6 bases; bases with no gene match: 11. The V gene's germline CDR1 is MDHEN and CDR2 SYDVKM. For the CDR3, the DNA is TGTGCCAGCAGGCCTCCCGGGACAGGGAATACCTACGAGCAGTACTTC. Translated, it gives CASRPPGTGNTYEQYF. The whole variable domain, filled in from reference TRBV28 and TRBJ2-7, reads DVKVTQSSRYLVKRTGEKVFLECVQDMDHENMFWYRQDPGLGLRLIYFSYDVKMKEKGDIPEGYSVSREKKERFSLILESASTNQTSMYLCASRPPGTGNTYEQYFGPGTRLTVT.

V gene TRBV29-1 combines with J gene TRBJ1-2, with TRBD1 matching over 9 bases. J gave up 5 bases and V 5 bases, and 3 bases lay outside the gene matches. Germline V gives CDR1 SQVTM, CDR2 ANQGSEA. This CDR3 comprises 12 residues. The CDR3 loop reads CSVTGTGYGYTF. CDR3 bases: TGCAGCGTTACCGGGACAGGGTATGGCTACACCTTC.

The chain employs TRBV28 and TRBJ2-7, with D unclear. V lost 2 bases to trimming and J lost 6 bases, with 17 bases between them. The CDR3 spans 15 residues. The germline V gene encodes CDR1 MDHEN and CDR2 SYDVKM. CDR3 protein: CASSLTFLKVSEQYF. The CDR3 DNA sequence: TGTGCCAGCAGTTTAACCTTCCTCAAAGTGAGCGAGCAGTACTTC.

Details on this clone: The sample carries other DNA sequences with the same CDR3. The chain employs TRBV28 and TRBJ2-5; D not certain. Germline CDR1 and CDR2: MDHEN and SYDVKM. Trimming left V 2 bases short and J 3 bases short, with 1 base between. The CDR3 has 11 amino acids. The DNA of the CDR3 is TGTGCCAGCAGTTTAGAAGAGACCCAGTACTTC. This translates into CASSLEETQYF.

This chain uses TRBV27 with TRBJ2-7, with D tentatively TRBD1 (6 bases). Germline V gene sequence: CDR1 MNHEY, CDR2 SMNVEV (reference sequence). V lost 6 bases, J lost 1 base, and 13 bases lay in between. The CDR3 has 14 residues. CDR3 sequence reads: CASRPDRLSYEQYF. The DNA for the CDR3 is TGTGCCAGCAGACCCGACAGGCTTTCCTACGAGCAGTACTTC.

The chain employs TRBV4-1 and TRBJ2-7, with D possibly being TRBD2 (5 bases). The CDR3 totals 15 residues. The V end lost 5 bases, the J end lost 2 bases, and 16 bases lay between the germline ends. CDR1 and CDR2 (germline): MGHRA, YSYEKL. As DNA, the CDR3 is TGCGCCAGCAGCTCAGCCGGGATAACGACCTACGAGCAGTACTTC. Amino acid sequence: CASSSAGITTYEQYF.

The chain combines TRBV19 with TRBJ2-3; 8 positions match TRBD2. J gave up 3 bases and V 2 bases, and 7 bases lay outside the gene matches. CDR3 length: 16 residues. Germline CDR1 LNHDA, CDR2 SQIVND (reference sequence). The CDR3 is CASSIKGGLATDTQYF. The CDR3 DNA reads TGTGCCAGTAGTATAAAGGGTGGACTAGCAACAGATACGCAGTATTTT. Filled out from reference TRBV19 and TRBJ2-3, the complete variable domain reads DGGITQSPKYLFRKEGQNVTLSCEQNLNHDAMYWYRQDPGQGLRLIYYSQIVNDFQKGDIAEGYSVSREKKESFPLTVTSAQKNPTAFYLCASSIKGGLATDTQYFGPGTRLTVL.

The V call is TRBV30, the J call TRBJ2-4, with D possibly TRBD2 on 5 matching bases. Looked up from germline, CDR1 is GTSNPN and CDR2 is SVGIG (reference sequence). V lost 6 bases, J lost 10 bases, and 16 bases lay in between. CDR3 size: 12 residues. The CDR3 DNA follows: TGTGCCTGCGGTAGCGCACCTGGTATTCAGTACTTC. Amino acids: CACGSAPGIQYF.

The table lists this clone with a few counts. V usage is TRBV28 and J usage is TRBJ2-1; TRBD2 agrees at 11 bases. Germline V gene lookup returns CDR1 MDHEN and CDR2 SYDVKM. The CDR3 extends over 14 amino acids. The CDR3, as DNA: TGTGTCCGAGTCCCGGGACTAGCGGAAAAGGAGCAGTTCTTC. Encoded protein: CVRVPGLAEKEQFF.

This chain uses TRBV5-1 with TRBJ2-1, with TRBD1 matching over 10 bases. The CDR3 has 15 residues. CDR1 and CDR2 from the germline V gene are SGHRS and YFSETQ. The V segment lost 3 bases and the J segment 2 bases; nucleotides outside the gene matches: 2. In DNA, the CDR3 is TGCGCCAGCAGCTACGGGACAGGGGCCTACAATGAGCAGTTCTTC. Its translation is CASSYGTGAYNEQFF.

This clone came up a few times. CDR3 sequence: CAWGGQLLYEQYF. The CDR3 DNA reads as TGTGCCTGGGGGGGACAGTTGCTATACGAGCAGTACTTC. The rearrangement links TRBV30 to TRBJ2-7; 7 nucleotides agree with TRBD1. The ends lost 5 bases at V and 4 bases at J; junction bases unmatched: 8. The CDR3 loop spans 13 amino acids. CDR1 GTSNPN and CDR2 SVGIG come from the germline V gene (reference sequence). Filled out from reference TRBV30 and TRBJ2-7, the complete variable domain reads SQTIHQWPATLVQPVGSPLSLECTVEGTSNPNLYWYRQAAGRGLQLLFYSVGIGQISSEVPQNLSASRPQDRQFILSSKKLLLSDSGFYLCAWGGQLLYEQYFGPGTRLTVT.

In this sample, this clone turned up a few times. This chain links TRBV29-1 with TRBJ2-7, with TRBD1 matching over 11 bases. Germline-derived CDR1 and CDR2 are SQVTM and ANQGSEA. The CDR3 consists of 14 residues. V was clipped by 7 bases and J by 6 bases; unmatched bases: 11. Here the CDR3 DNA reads TGCAGCGCCACGGACAGGGGGCTATTCTCCGAGCAGTACTTC. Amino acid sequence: CSATDRGLFSEQYF.

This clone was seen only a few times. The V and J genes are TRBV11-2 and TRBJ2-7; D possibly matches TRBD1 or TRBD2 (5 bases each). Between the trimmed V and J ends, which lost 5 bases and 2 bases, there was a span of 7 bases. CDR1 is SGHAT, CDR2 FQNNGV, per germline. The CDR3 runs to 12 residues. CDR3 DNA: TGTGCCAGCAGCCCGGGGCCCTACGAGCAGTACTTC. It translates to CASSPGPYEQYF.